The present TCR beta chain was sequenced within a study of shared clonotypes between healthy human individuals (dated by TCRdb to about 2020). With respect to the entire study: The cohort comprised two women and three men aged 18 to 49 years. For each donor, CD4 naive and CD4 memory were each run on three plates, CD8 naive on two plates, and CD8 memory on one plate. To estimate repertoire size and how much clonotypes are shared between individuals, the study performed deep sequencing of blood TCR repertoires from five healthy adults. Different laboratories and diverse techniques were used to prepare libraries and sequence TCR repertoires, to increase sequencing depth and limit assay-specific biases. Leukapheresis yielded between about 0.85 and 9.5 billion PBMCs per donor. Findings and caveats that apply to the study as a whole: Only blood was sampled, and tissue TCR repertoires likely differ from those in blood. Rarefaction of sorted-subset datasets indicated incomplete sequencing despite the large sequencing depth. Compared with non-shared clonotypes, the clonotypes found in all four sorted-subset donors had higher generation probabilities. Pairwise subsampling indicated that sequencing depth was expected to affect the degree of clonotype sharing among donors. When several donors were compared, the shared fraction of clonotypes was around 4.6% for naive CD4, approximately 3.3% for naive CD8, roughly 2.5% for memory CD4, and less than 0.45% for memory CD8. Naive subsets generally had larger estimated clonotype richness than memory subsets. The genetic and exposure-history diversity represented was limited by the small number of donors.

TCR CDR3 regions were amplified from genomic DNA by multiplex PCR using the deep immunoSEQ assay. Extracted genomic DNA from each cell subset was distributed evenly across all wells of several immunoSEQ 96-well plates, and each plate was treated as a replicate. For sorted subsets, roughly 190 ng of genomic DNA, equivalent to about 30,000 T cell genomes, went into each replicate PCR. Purified libraries were measured with a Qubit 3.0 fluorometer, size-checked on a Bioanalyzer 2100, and measured again with the KAPA Library Quantification kit. A separate single-read 150-cycle Illumina NextSeq 550 flow cell was used to sequence each immunoSEQ 96-well plate. As for the original processing: Because the immunoSEQ output held only junctional sequences and lacked quality scores, the filtering could not match the filtering applied to full-length reads. Sequences were annotated with PyIR, a Python wrapper for IgBLAST v1.9, and V/J genes and CDR3 were assigned using IMGT germline references. Reads were filtered out if the reads had weak V/J assignments (E-value above 1e-6), no CDR3, stop codons, out-of-frame junctions, or ambiguous translated residues. V3J clonotypes were defined as sequences sharing the same inferred V gene, J gene, and CDR3 amino acid sequence. Percentage overlap between repertoires was calculated by dividing the number of shared unique clonotypes by the size of the smaller repertoire. Three approaches were used to assess repertoire richness: RTK rarefaction, the Chao1 estimator, and Recon v2.1 estimates of unobserved clonotypes. For all TCRbeta clonotypes obtained by the gDNA method from a handful of donors, generation probabilities were computed with OLGA. TCRdb re-hosts the immuneACCESS table, in-frame sequences only. Its copies lack some clones; in the studies checked, an unresolved V gene accounts for under half of them, and the cause for the rest is not known. The DNA gave D and trimming, while V, J and clone size come from that table. The sample table records about 1 million clones; under 80% of these occur just once. Roughly 1.5% of the sample lies in the top ten.

Donors were healthy HIV-negative adults with no recently reported acute infections or vaccinations. Every donor was a Caucasian adult living in Nashville, Tennessee, USA. CD4+ T cells were enriched through magnetic negative selection, after which naive cells were positively selected on CD45RA and the remaining negative fraction served as the memory subset. Blood was collected by leukapheresis, and PBMCs were isolated by Ficoll-Histopaque density gradient centrifugation and then cryopreserved in liquid nitrogen vapor phase. Purity and quantity of every magnetically sorted T cell population were checked by analytical flow cytometry. Each sorted fraction had its genomic DNA isolated and then quantified by UV absorbance on a Nanodrop 2000c. The germline V and J ends show losses of 5 bases and 8 bases respectively, and no gene match explains 13 bases of the junction. The CDR3 sequence holds 17 residues, the cysteine and phenylalanine included. Here the CDR3 DNA is all that survives: 51 bases in frame from base 1. CDR1 and CDR2 (SGHTA, FQGNSA) derive from the germline V gene.

As concerns this clone: The antigen this receptor binds is unknown. Qualities for individual bases were not recorded, and no much larger clone is one base off.

The chain employs TRBV7-2 and TRBJ2-1; TRBD2 aligns with 12 central bases. Sequencing used memory CD4+ T cells sorted from blood. The label giving this sample's cell subset or site can be read as: CD45RA-negative fraction. This TCR came from a man in his late teens or twenties in good health. In nucleotides, the sequence is TGTGCCAGCAGCCAAAGACTAGCGGGAGTATATATTGATGAGCAGTTCTTC. It encodes CASSQRLAGVYIDEQFF. The CDR3 plus the reference TRBV7-2 and TRBJ2-1 genes for the other parts give the full variable domain: GAGVSQSPSNKVTEKGKDVELRCDPISGHTALYWYRQSLGQGLEFLIYFQGNSAPDKSGLPSDRFSAERTGGSVSTLTIQRTQQEDSAVYLCASSQRLAGVYIDEQFFGPGTRLTVL.